This entry lists 8 T cell receptor beta chains sequenced from one sample in a study of blood T cell repertoires in COVID-19. Clones were read by immunoSEQ multiplex PCR, and TCRdb kept only the in-frame ones, dropping some. The profile shows 300,000 to 350,000 clones, under 90% of them singletons. Sequenced sample: peripheral blood. The receptors were gathered from a woman between 25 and 40 years old with COVID-19, enrolled during active disease.

V gene TRBV5-1 combines with J gene TRBJ2-1; D might be TRBD2 (6 bases). This CDR3 region has 13 residues. V dropped 2 bases and J dropped 9 bases, with 12 bases sitting between them. Germline CDR1 is SGHRS and CDR2 is YFSETQ. CDR3 sequence (DNA): TGCGCCAGCAGCTTATCCGGGAGTCCTGAGCAGTTCTTC. Translated, it gives CASSLSGSPEQFF. The whole variable domain, remainder taken from reference TRBV5-1 and TRBJ2-1, is KAGVTQTPRYLIKTRGQQVTLSCSPISGHRSVSWYQQTPGQGLQFLFEYFSETQRNKGNFPGRFSGRQFSNSRSEMNVSTLELGDSALYLCASSLSGSPEQFFGPGTRLTVL.

The chain carries TRBV29-1 and TRBJ2-5, with 14 bases matching TRBD2. V gave up 6 bases and J gave up 5 bases; unmatched junction bases: 2. There are 13 residues in the CDR3. Germline CDR1 is SQVTM and CDR2 is ANQGSEA. The CDR3 nucleotides read TGCAGCGTCCGACTAGCGGGAGGGGAGACCCAGTACTTC. Translating it yields CSVRLAGGETQYF.

The CDR3: CASSIISGQGSPLHF. As DNA, the CDR3 is TGTGCCAGCAGCATAATATCAGGGCAGGGTTCACCCCTCCACTTT. The chain links TRBV28 to TRBJ1-6; D might be TRBD1 (5 bases). Per the germline V gene, CDR1 is MDHEN and CDR2 is SYDVKM. This CDR3 is 15 amino acids long. V was shortened by 6 bases and J by 9 bases, with 18 bases between the two germline ends.

This chain links TRBV5-1 with TRBJ2-1; 13 nucleotides match TRBD2. Germline lookup yields CDR1 SGHRS and CDR2 YFSETQ. V was clipped by 1 base and J by 8 bases; unmatched bases: 3. The CDR3 contains 15 residues. The CDR3 spells CASSLRTSGSYEQFF. The CDR3 nucleotides are TGCGCCAGCAGCTTGCGGACTAGCGGGAGCTATGAGCAGTTCTTC. Looking up the rest from reference TRBV5-1 and TRBJ2-1 gives the full variable domain: KAGVTQTPRYLIKTRGQQVTLSCSPISGHRSVSWYQQTPGQGLQFLFEYFSETQRNKGNFPGRFSGRQFSNSRSEMNVSTLELGDSALYLCASSLRTSGSYEQFFGPGTRLTVL.

The rearrangement links TRBV5-1 to TRBJ2-1; weak D call: TRBD1 (6 bases). V lost 3 bases and J 3 bases, leaving 10 bases between the germline ends. The CDR3 covers 14 residues. Looked up from germline, CDR1 is SGHRS and CDR2 is YFSETQ. DNA for the CDR3: TGCGCCAGCAGCTCTACAGGGCTCTACAATGAGCAGTTCTTC. Translating it yields CASSSTGLYNEQFF.

The genes are TRBV12-5 and TRBJ1-5; 8 nucleotides match TRBD1. CDR1 and CDR2 from the germline V gene are LGHNT and FRNRAP. The V segment lost 3 bases and the J segment 7 bases; nucleotides outside the gene matches: 8. CDR3 length: 15 residues. Here the CDR3 reads CASGFSMTGEQPQHF. The CDR3 DNA follows: TGTGCTAGTGGTTTCTCCATGACAGGGGAACAGCCCCAGCATTTT.

The chain uses TRBV18 and TRBJ2-2; D perhaps matches TRBD2 (6 bases). This CDR3 contains 15 residues. Germline V gene lookup returns CDR1 KGHSH and CDR2 LQKENI. The V and J ends lost 0 bases and 5 bases respectively, with 10 bases between them. The CDR3 region is CASSPPTAGTGELFF. Written as DNA, the CDR3 is TGTGCCAGCTCACCACCGACCGCGGGGACCGGGGAGCTGTTTTTT.

The rearrangement joins TRBV19 to TRBJ1-1; 9 bases agree with TRBD1. The CDR3 runs to 14 residues. J lost 6 bases, V lost 6 bases, and 8 bases had no gene match. Looked up from germline, CDR1 is LNHDA and CDR2 is SQIVND (reference sequence). The CDR3 is CASSDTGGRAEAFF. In nucleotides, the CDR3 is TGTGCCAGTAGCGATACAGGGGGCCGCGCTGAAGCTTTCTTT.